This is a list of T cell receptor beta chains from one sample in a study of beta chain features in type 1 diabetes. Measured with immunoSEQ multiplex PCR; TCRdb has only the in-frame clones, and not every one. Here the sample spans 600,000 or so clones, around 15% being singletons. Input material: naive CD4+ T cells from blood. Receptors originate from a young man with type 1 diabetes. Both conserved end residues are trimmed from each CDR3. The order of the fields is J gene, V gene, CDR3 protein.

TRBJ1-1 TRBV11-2 ASSLEIRVNTEAF
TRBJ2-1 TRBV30 AWDRAAANEQF
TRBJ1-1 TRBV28 ASSTGGEATEAF
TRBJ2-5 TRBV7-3 ASSPSGLQETQY
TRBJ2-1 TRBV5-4 ASSLGQGRNEQF
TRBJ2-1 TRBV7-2 ASSSTTGASRYNEQF
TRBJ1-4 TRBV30 AWSPNRGHEKLF
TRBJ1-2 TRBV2 ASSALQSGSGYT
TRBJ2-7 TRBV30 AWSVVAGPQGQY
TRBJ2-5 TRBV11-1 ASSLAVKAYQETQY
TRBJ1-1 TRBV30 AWSKTVTMNTEAF
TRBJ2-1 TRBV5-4 ASSWDRAGEQF
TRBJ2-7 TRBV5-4 ASSLVGARSYEQY
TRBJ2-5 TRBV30 AWSVRSGLRETQY
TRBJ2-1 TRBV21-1 ASSKEGQFSYNEQF
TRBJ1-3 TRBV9 ASGQGYSSGNTIY
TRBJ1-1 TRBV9 ASSVLFRDTEAF
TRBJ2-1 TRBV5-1 ASSNLRTSDEQF
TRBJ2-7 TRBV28 ASSQGDRVYEQY
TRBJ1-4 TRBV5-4 ASTNRDRVEKLF